Presented here are 13 T cell receptor delta chains from one specimen sequenced in a study of gamma-delta T cells after stem cell transplantation. TCRdb redid clone calling on the RT-PCR reads using CATT. This table holds around 1,700 delta-chain clones, about 4.5% found once. Input material: gamma-delta T cells. Every receptor here comes from a human donor. It is not recorded whose cells these are; they may come from a transplant donor.

This clone came up a few times. This DNA translates differently at residue 5 from the TCRdb protein, which is that of a much larger clone; a read error is likely, and the protein shown is the DNA's own translation. V is TRDV2 and J is TRDJ1, with D maybe TRDD3 (6 bases). Per the germline V gene, CDR1 is GEAIGNYY and CDR2 is EKD. The CDR3 sequence is 16 residues long. V shed 7 bases and J shed 0 bases, with 20 bases lying between them. This CDR3 is CACEPLGNKYTDKLIF. The CDR3 bases are TGTGCCTGCGAGCCCCTGGGGAATAAGTACACCGATAAACTCATCTTT.

This clone was picked up a small number of times. A far more abundant clone sits one base away, making this likely a read error. The gene calls are TRDV2 and TRDJ3; 10 bases agree with TRDD3. Germline V gives CDR1 GEAIGNYY, CDR2 EKD. There are 21 residues in the CDR3. CDR3 amino acids: CACDTPGAGGYGSWDTRQLFF. The CDR3 nucleotides are TGTGCCTGTGACACGCCCGGGGCTGGGGGATATGGCTCCTGGGACACCCGACAGTTGTTTTTC.

Sample share makes this clone large. This chain links TRDV2 with TRDJ1; 8 nucleotides align to TRDD3. Germline values: CDR1 GEAIGNYY, CDR2 EKD. CDR3 length: 18 amino acids. J was trimmed by 0 bases and V by 3 bases; bases with no gene match: 14. CDR3 sequence: CACDVLGGPGGYTDKLIF. In DNA form, the CDR3 reads TGTGCCTGTGACGTACTGGGGGGCCCCGGTGGATACACCGATAAACTCATCTTT.

In this sample, this clone turned up a few times. For this DNA, TCRdb reports the protein of a much larger clone, which diverges at residue 8, most likely from a read error; the protein presented here is translated directly from the DNA. V usage is TRDV2 and J usage is TRDJ1, with unresolved D. V lost 0 bases and J 3 bases, leaving 13 bases between the germline ends. The CDR3 length is 15 residues. Per germline, CDR1 GEAIGNYY and CDR2 EKD. CDR3 sequence reads: CACDTVSISPDKLIF. The CDR3 region has the DNA TGTGCCTGTGACACCGTGTCGATTTCGCCCGATAAACTCATCTTT.

The sample holds a few counts of this clone. The protein recorded in TCRdb matches a much larger clone and deviates from this DNA's translation at residue 4, suggesting a read error; the protein here is obtained by translating the DNA. The V call is TRDV2, the J call TRDJ1; 8 nucleotides line up with TRDD3. This CDR3 is 15 amino acids long. Germline V CDR1 and CDR2: GEAIGNYY, EKD. The CDR3 spells CACGTVGGSPDKLIF. CDR3 nucleotide sequence: TGTGCCTGTGGCACCGTTGGGGGATCCCCCGATAAACTCATCTTT.

Regarding this clone: Relative to the germline gene, one junction end is altered; a read error may explain this. The rearrangement links TRDV2 to TRDJ1; 10 bases agree with TRDD3. There are 16 residues in the CDR3. Germline V gene lookup returns CDR1 GEAIGNYY and CDR2 EKD. The CDR3 DNA follows: TGTGCCTGTGACACACTACTGGGGGATTCTACCGATAAACCCATCTTT. The encoded protein is CACDTLLGDSTDKPIF.

With respect to this clone: The TCRdb protein, from a much larger clone, departs from this DNA's translation at residue 9, likely by read error; the protein shown derives from the DNA. The rearrangement uses TRDV2 and TRDJ1; 8 nucleotides agree with TRDD3. V shed 1 base and J 0 bases; nucleotides not matched to a gene: 15. The CDR3 runs to 19 residues. From germline, CDR1 is GEAIGNYY and CDR2 EKD. The DNA of the CDR3 is TGTGCCTGTGACACGATTTCCCTGAGGGATACGTCGGACACCGATAAACTCATCTTT. This encodes CACDTISLRDTSDTDKLIF.

To note about this clone: TCRdb pairs this DNA with a much larger clone's protein that differs at residue 7, likely a read error; the protein shown was translated from the DNA. The chain has TRDV2 and TRDJ1; D not resolved. The V and J ends lost 0 bases and 3 bases respectively, with 13 bases between them. Germline V CDR1 and CDR2: GEAIGNYY, EKD. This CDR3 comprises 15 residues. DNA for the CDR3: TGTGCCTGTGACACCTTACCGGGTCAGGCCGATAAACTCATCTTT. Translating it yields CACDTLPGQADKLIF.

By share of the sample, this clone is medium-sized (0.01 to 0.1%). A far larger clone is just one base off, so this is likely a read error. J is TRDJ1 and V is TRDV2; 8 nucleotides line up with TRDD3. The ends lost 4 bases at V and 3 bases at J; junction bases unmatched: 12. This CDR3 spans 16 amino acids. Germline CDR1 reads GEAIGNYY; CDR2 reads EKD. This CDR3 reads CACDLLGAQYADKLIF. DNA for the CDR3: TGTGCCTGTGATTTACTGGGGGCTCAGTACGCCGATAAACTCATCTTT.

As regards this clone: It differs at one base from a far larger clone, so likely a read error. The sample contains more than one DNA sequence encoding this CDR3. The rearrangement uses TRDV2 and TRDJ1; 10 bases are a match to TRDD3. The germline CDR1 and CDR2 sequences are GEAIGNYY and EKD. The CDR3 is 17 amino acids. CDR3 region: CACDTVPGDTYTDKLIF. CDR3 nucleotide sequence: TGTGCCTGTGACACGGTCCCGGGGGATACGTACACCGATAAACTCATCTTC.

A remark on this clone: A far larger clone is only one base removed, so a read error is likely. The same CDR3 also results from other DNA sequences found in this sample. The chain carries TRDV2 and TRDJ1; TRDD3 agrees at 8 bases. The CDR3 spans 16 residues. Germline V gene data show CDR1 as GEAIGNYY and CDR2 as EKD. The CDR3 DNA sequence: TGTGCCTGTGACAGGCTGGGGGAACTGTACACCGACAAACTCATCTTT. Translation gives CACDRLGELYTDKLIF.

Of note for this clone: A far bigger clonotype differs at one base, so this is likely a read error. The same CDR3 is also encoded by other DNA sequences in this sample. J is TRDJ2 and V is TRDV2; 7 bases agree with TRDD3. Germline CDR1 GEAIGNYY, CDR2 EKD. There are 21 residues in the CDR3. J was trimmed by 0 bases and V by 3 bases; bases with no gene match: 21. Here the CDR3 reads CACDALGLGSSVEPLTAQLFF. The CDR3 DNA reads as TGTGCCTGTGACGCCTTGGGACTGGGGTCGTCCGTCGAACCTTTGACAGCACAACTCTTCTTT.

Regarding this clone: A far more abundant clone sits one base away, making this likely a read error. At the DNA level, this CDR3 is encoded by other sequences in the same sample as well. J is TRDJ1 and V is TRDV2, with D unclear. CDR3 size: 16 residues. From germline, CDR1 is GEAIGNYY and CDR2 EKD. The CDR3 DNA reads as TGTGCCTGCGACAGTCTACTTGGGACCTACACCGATAAACTCATCTTT. As protein: CACDSLLGTYTDKLIF.